This is a list of T cell receptor beta chains from one sample in a study of blood T cell repertoires in COVID-19. Only in-frame clones appear in the TCRdb table, and some are missing; sequencing was by immunoSEQ multiplex PCR. The sample holds approximately 75,000 clones, approximately 86% seen once. The sequenced material came from peripheral blood. The receptors shown here come from a man aged 80 or over with COVID-19, enrolled during active disease. The CDR3 runs from the conserved cysteine through the conserved F or W. The order of the fields is J gene, V gene, CDR3 protein.

TRBJ1-2 | TRBV11-2 | CASSLEGQNYGYTF
TRBJ2-3 | TRBV5-5 | CASSGSGGVSGDTQYF
TRBJ2-3 | TRBV7-2 | CASSLGSLAGGQGDTQYF
TRBJ1-1 | TRBV5-6 | CASSTGQVNTEAFF
TRBJ1-1 | TRBV10-3 | CAISQGDDTEAFF
TRBJ1-1 | TRBV28 | CASSGTEAFF
TRBJ2-1 | TRBV7-9 | CASSLGSSPYNEQFF
TRBJ2-7 | TRBV6-6 | CASSYEGASSYEQYF
TRBJ2-2 | TRBV27 | CASGSGTSRVGELFF
TRBJ2-2 | TRBV2 | CASSNVGLAGANTGELFF
TRBJ1-4 | TRBV10-3 | CAISDGTANEKLFF
TRBJ1-6 | TRBV19 | CASSLQGNRNSPLHF
TRBJ2-2 | TRBV5-4 | CASSPTGGKGTGELFF
TRBJ1-1 | TRBV2 | CASKGPVQDTEAFF
TRBJ1-3 | TRBV11-2 | CASSSTGIGNTIYF
TRBJ2-3 | TRBV6-4 | CASSDSSGNTDTQYF
TRBJ1-2 | TRBV3-1/TRBV3-2 | CASSPKGSGGYTF
TRBJ2-2 | TRBV7-3 | CASSLTNRGLNTGELFF
TRBJ1-4 | TRBV7-9 | CASSQPGDRATNEKLFF
TRBJ2-7 | TRBV28 | CASSLWQGYGEQYF
TRBJ2-7 | TRBV5-4 | CASSYTGTDEQYF
TRBJ2-5 | TRBV5-8 | CASSPLDSAGLETQYF
TRBJ1-1 | TRBV12-3/TRBV12-4 | CASRTTGGTEAFF
TRBJ1-4 | TRBV7-9 | CASSPTGDGEKLFF
TRBJ2-2 | TRBV29-1 | CSVTRQGANTGELFF
TRBJ1-1 | TRBV15 | CATSTRTGGDTEAFF
TRBJ2-5 | TRBV6-6 | CASQGTGETQYF
TRBJ2-5 | TRBV9 | CASSFRGETQYF
TRBJ1-2 | TRBV7-2 | CASSYGGTGAVGYTF
TRBJ2-5 | TRBV3-1/TRBV3-2 | CASSPGTGLETQYF
TRBJ1-2 | TRBV29-1 | CSVEDVPFIGGYTF
TRBJ2-7 | TRBV4-2 | CASSPREDAYEQYF
TRBJ1-6 | TRBV7-4 | CASSSDGDRAPPLHF
TRBJ2-7 | TRBV6-2/TRBV6-3 | CASSYPRSGDSCF
TRBJ2-4 | TRBV5-1 | CASSLDPGTGNIQYF
TRBJ2-1 | TRBV11-3 | CASSRTGLAGLGEQFF
TRBJ1-3 | TRBV7-2 | CASSPTGYGNTIYF
TRBJ1-2 | TRBV18 | CASSPDSSDGYTF
TRBJ1-4 | TRBV19 | CASRDRGGEKLFF
TRBJ1-1 | TRBV10-3 | CAISGVWDRGTEAFF
TRBJ1-5 | TRBV7-2 | CASSLNRNPGQPQHF
TRBJ2-3 | TRBV5-6 | CASSLESLRMDTQYF